This T cell receptor (beta chain) was identified during a study of shared clonotypes between healthy human individuals. The CDR3 has 18 residues. V shed 1 base and J 3 bases; nucleotides not matched to a gene: 13. CDR1 and CDR2 (germline): MGHRA, YSYEKL. It was CD45RO-negative cells, positively selected for CCR7, that made up naive CD8 cells, with terminally differentiated effector memory CD45RA+ cells excluded. About 30,000 T cell genomes (around 0.2 ug DNA) went into each sorted-subset replicate. Only in-frame clones appear in the TCRdb table, and some are missing; sequencing was by immunoSEQ multiplex PCR. The sample yields approximately 720,000 clones, under 95% seen once.

This TCR came from a man aged 25-45 years in good health. Sequencing used naive CD8+ T cells sorted from blood. This chain links TRBV4-1 with TRBJ2-7, with 9 nucleotides matching TRBD1. Here the CDR3 DNA reads TGCGCCAGCAGCCAAGTCTTCACCGGGACAGGGATATACTACGAGCAGTACTTC. It specifies CASSQVFTGTGIYYEQYF.